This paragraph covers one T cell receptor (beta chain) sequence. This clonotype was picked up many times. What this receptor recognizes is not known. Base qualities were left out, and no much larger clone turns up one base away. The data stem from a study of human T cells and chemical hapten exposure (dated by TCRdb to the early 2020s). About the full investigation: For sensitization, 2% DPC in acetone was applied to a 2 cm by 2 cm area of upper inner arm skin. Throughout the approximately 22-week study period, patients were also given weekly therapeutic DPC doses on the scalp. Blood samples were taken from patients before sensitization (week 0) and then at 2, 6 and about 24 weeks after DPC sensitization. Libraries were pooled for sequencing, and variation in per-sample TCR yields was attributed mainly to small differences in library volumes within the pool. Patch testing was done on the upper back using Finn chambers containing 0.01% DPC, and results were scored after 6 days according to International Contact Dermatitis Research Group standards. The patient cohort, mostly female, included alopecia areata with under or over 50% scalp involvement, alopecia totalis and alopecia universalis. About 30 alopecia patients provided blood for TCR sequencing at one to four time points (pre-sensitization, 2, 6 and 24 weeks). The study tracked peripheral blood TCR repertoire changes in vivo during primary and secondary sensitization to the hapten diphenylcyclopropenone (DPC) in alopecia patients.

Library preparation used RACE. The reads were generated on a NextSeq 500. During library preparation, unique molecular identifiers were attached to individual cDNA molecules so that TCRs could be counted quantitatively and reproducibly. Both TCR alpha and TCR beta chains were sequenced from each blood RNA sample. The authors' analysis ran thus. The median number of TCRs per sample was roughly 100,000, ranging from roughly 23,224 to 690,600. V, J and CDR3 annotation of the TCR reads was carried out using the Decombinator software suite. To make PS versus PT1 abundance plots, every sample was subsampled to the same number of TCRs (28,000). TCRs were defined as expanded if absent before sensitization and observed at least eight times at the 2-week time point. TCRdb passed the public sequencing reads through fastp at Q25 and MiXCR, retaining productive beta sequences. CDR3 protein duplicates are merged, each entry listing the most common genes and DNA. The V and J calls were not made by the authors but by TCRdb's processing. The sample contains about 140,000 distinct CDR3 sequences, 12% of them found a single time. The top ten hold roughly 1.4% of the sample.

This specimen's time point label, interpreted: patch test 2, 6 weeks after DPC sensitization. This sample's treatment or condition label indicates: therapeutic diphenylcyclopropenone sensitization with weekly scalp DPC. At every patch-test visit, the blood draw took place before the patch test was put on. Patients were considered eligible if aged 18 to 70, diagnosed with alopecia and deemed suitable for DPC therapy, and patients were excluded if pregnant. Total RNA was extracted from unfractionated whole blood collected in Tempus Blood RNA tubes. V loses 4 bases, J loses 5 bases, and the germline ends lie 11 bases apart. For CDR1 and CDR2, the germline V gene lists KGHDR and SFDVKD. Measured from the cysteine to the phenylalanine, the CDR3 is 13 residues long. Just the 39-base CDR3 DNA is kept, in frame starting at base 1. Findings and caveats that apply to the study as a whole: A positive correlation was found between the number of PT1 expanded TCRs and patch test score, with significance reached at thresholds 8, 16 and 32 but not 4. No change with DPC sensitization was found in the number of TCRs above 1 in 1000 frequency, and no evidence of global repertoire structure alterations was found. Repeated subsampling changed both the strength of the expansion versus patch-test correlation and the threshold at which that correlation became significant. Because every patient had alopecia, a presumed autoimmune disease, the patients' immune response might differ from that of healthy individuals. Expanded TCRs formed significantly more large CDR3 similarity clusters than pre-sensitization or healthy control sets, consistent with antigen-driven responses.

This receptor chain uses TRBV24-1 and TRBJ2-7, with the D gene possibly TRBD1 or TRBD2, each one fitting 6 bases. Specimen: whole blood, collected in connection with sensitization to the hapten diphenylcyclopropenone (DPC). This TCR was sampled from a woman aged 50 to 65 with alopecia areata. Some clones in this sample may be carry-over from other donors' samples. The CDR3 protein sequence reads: CATSDPGGDEQYF. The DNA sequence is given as TGTGCCACCAGTGACCCCGGGGGCGACGAGCAGTACTTC.